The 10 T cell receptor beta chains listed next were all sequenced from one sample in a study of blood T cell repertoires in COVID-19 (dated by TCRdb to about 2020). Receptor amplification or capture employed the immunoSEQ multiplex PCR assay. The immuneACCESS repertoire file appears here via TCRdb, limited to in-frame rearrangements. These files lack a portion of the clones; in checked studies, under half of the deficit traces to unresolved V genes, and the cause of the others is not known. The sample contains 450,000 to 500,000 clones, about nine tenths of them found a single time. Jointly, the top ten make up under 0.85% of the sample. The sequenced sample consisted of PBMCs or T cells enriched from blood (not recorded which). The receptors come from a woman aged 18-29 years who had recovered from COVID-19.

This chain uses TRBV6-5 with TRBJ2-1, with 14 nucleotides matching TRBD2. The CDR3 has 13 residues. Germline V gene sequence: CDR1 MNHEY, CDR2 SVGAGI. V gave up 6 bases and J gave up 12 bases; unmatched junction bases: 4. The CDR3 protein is CASSLGLAGGQFF. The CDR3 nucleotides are TGTGCCAGCAGCCTAGGACTAGCGGGGGGGCAGTTCTTC.

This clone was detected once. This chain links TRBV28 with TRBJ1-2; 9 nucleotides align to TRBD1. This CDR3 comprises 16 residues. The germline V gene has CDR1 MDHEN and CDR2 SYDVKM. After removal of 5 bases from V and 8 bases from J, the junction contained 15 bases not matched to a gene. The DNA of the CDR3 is TGTGCCAGCAGTCCACCGGGACAGGGAAGAAGGGGCGGCTACACCTTC. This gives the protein CASSPPGQGRRGGYTF.

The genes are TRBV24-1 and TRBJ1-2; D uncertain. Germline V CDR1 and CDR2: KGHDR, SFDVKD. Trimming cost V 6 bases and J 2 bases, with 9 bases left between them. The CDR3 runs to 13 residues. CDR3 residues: CATSSTVNYGYTF. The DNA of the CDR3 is TGTGCCACCAGTTCAACAGTGAACTATGGCTACACCTTC.

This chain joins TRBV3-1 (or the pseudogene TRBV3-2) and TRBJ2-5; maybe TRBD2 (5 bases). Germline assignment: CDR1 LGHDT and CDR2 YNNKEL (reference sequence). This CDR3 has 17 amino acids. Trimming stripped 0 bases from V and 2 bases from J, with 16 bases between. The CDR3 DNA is TGTGCCAGCAGCCAAGAGGAGGTCTTTACCCTTCAAGAGACCCAGTACTTC. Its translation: CASSQEEVFTLQETQYF.

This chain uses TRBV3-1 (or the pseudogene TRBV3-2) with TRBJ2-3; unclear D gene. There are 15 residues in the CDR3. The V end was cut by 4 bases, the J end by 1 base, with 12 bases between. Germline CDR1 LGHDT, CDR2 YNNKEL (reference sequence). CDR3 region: CASSPYFGGTDTQYF. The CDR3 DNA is TGTGCCAGCAGCCCTTACTTCGGAGGCACAGATACGCAGTATTTT.

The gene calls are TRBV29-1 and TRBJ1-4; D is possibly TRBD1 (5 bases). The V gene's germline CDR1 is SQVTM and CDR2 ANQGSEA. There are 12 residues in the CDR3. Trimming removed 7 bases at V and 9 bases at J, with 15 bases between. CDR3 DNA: TGCAGCGCTCTCACGACAGATAAAAAACTGTTTTTT. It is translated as CSALTTDKKLFF.

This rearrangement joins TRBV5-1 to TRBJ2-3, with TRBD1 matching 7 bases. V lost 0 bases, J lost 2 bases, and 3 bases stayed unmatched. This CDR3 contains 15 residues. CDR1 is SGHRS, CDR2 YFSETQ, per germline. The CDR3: CASSLEDRITDTQYF. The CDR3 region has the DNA TGCGCCAGCAGCTTGGAGGACAGGATCACAGATACGCAGTATTTT.

The CDR3 reads CASSPGDRGYTEAFF. The CDR3 DNA reads as TGTGCCAGCAGCCCGGGGGACAGGGGCTACACTGAAGCTTTCTTT. The rearrangement joins TRBV5-5 to TRBJ1-1; 10 nucleotides agree with TRBD1. The V gene end was trimmed by 4 bases and the J gene end by 3 bases; junction bases not matched to a gene: 6. This CDR3 has 15 residues. Germline CDR1 is SGHKS and CDR2 is YYEKEE (reference sequence).

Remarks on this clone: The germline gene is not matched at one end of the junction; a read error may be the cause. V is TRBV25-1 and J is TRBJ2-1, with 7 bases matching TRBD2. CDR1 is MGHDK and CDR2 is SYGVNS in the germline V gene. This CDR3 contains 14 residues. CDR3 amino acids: CASIPTSEGTQAVF. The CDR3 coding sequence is TGTGCCAGCATCCCCACTAGCGAGGGGACCCAAGCAGTCTTC. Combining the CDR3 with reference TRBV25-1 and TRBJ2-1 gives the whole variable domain EADIYQTPRYLVIGTGKKITLECSQTMGHDKMYWYQQDPGMELHLIHYSYGVNSTEKGDLSSESTVSRIRTEHFPLTLESARPSHTSQYLCASIPTSEGTQAVFGPGTRLTVL.

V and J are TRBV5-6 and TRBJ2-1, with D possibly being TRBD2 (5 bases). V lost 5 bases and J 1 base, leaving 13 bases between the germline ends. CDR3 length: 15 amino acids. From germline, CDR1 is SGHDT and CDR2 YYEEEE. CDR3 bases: TGTGCCAGCAGATTTGTCGCGGGTTCCTACAATGAGCAGTTCTTC. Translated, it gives CASRFVAGSYNEQFF.